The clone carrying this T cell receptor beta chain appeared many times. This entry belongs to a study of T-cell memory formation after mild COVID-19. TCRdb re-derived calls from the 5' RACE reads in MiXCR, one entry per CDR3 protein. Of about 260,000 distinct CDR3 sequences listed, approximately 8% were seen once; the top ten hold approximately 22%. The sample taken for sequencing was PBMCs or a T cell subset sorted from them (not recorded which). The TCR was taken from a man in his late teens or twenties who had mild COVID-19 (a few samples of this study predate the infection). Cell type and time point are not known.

In DNA, the CDR3 is TGCGCCAGCAGCTTGGAATCCAGGGAGAGTGAGCAGTTCTTC. It codes for CASSLESRESEQFF. The V gene is TRBV5-1, the J gene TRBJ2-1; D could derive from TRBD1 or TRBD2 (5 bases each). There are 14 residues in the CDR3. Trimming removed 0 bases from V and 9 bases from J, with 13 bases in between. Germline CDR1 reads SGHRS; CDR2 reads YFSETQ. The whole variable domain, remainder taken from reference TRBV5-1 and TRBJ2-1, is KAGVTQTPRYLIKTRGQQVTLSCSPISGHRSVSWYQQTPGQGLQFLFEYFSETQRNKGNFPGRFSGRQFSNSRSEMNVSTLELGDSALYLCASSLESRESEQFFGPGTRLTVL.